This TCR beta chain is from a study of breast tumors, draining lymph nodes, adjacent tissues. Notes on the study in general: Tumor TCR diversity was below lymph nodes but above nontumor tissue. The data were judged consistent with most tumor T cells coming from lymph node and expanding in tumor. That most tumor T cells come from lymph nodes remained unproven.

With regard to this clonotype: The antigen remains unidentified.

The lymph nodes were axillary draining lymph nodes from breast cancer patients. Germline trimming cut 3 bases from V and 5 bases from J; bases unmatched to any gene: 17. The CDR3 has 19 residues. Germline V gene lookup returns CDR1 ENHRY and CDR2 SYGVKD. TCRdb analysed the multiplex PCR reads with MiXCR anew, one entry per CDR3 protein. The sample contains roughly 260,000 distinct CDR3 sequences, around 30% of which appear only once. The V and J genes are TRBV10-3 and TRBJ2-3; 10 positions agree with TRBD2. The sequenced sample consisted of axillary lymph node tissue. The sequence derives from a female donor with breast cancer. Some clones in this sample may be carry-over from other donors' samples. CDR3 sequence: CAISDASSSSGSQLDTQYF. CDR3 in DNA: TGTGCCATCAGTGATGCCAGCAGTTCTAGCGGGAGCCAGTTAGATACGCAGTATTTT.